Shown below are 11 T cell receptor beta chains from a single sample sequenced in a study of multiple sclerosis patients with progressive multifocal leukoencephalopathy. Time point defined: time of PML onset. Clones were sequenced by immunoSEQ multiplex PCR, and TCRdb holds only the in-frame ones, with some missing. This sample carries 31,000 or so clones, approximately 88% of them seen once, and the ten largest clones take under 6%. Specimen: PBMCs, collected from a patient treated with natalizumab. These receptors were taken from a woman in her forties with progressive multifocal leukoencephalopathy.

The rearrangement uses TRBV19 and TRBJ2-3; 8 bases fit TRBD1. CDR1 LNHDA and CDR2 SQIVND come from the germline V gene (reference sequence). V lost 3 bases to trimming and J lost 5 bases; unmatched junction nucleotides: 7. The CDR3 runs to 15 residues. The CDR3 region is CASSMDRARGDTQYF. In DNA form, the CDR3 reads TGTGCCAGTAGTATGGACAGGGCCAGGGGAGATACGCAGTATTTT.

The chain has TRBV11-3 and TRBJ2-3; D call uncertain. The CDR3 has 13 residues. V dropped 1 base and J dropped 5 bases, with 7 bases sitting between them. Germline V gene sequence: CDR1 SGHNT, CDR2 YENEEA. The CDR3 region is CASSLGSEDTQYF. The CDR3 nucleotides are TGTGCCAGCAGCTTAGGCTCGGAAGATACGCAGTATTTT.

The chain couples TRBV12-5 to TRBJ1-2, with unresolved D. There are 15 residues in the CDR3. Trimming removed 2 bases from V and 2 bases from J, with 12 bases in between. Germline V gene sequence: CDR1 LGHNT, CDR2 FRNRAP. The CDR3 coding sequence is TGTGCTAGTGGTTTGCCTACGAGAGGGAACTATGGCTACACCTTC. Residues: CASGLPTRGNYGYTF.

This clone was detected a few times. The chain uses TRBV2 and TRBJ1-1, with a tentative D call TRBD1 (6 bases). Germline lookup yields CDR1 SNHLY and CDR2 FYNNEI. The CDR3 is 16 amino acids. Trimming took off 2 bases at V and 1 base at J, with 14 bases between the two ends. This CDR3 reads CASSERQGRRNTEAFF. The CDR3 DNA reads TGTGCCAGCAGTGAAAGGCAGGGGCGGAGGAACACTGAAGCTTTCTTT.

This chain joins TRBV5-1 and TRBJ1-1, with D possibly matching TRBD1 (6 bases). CDR3 length equals 14 residues. Per the germline V gene, CDR1 is SGHRS and CDR2 is YFSETQ. The V and J ends lost 4 bases and 4 bases respectively, with 14 bases between them. The CDR3 reads CASSRGTRSTEAFF. The CDR3 DNA is TGCGCCAGCAGCAGGGGGACCCGGAGCACTGAAGCTTTCTTT.

The V and J genes are TRBV11-2 and TRBJ2-7; TRBD1 agrees at 9 bases. Germline lookup yields CDR1 SGHAT and CDR2 FQNNGV. The CDR3 is 15 residues long. J gave up 4 bases and V 0 bases, and 4 bases lay outside the gene matches. CDR3 coding DNA: TGTGCCAGCAGCTTAGAGGGACAGGGTGTTTACGAGCAGTACTTC. The encoded protein is CASSLEGQGVYEQYF.

V usage is TRBV9 and J usage is TRBJ1-5, with D uncertain. The V and J ends lost 4 bases and 3 bases respectively, with 14 bases between them. CDR3 length equals 15 residues. The V gene's germline CDR1 is SGDLS and CDR2 YYNGEE. The CDR3 DNA follows: TGTGCCAGCAGCCCAGCGGACGGCCCCAATCAGCCCCAGCATTTT. Translated: CASSPADGPNQPQHF. The full variable domain, its missing parts supplied by reference TRBV9 and TRBJ1-5, is DSGVTQTPKHLITATGQRVTLRCSPRSGDLSVYWYQQSLDQGLQFLIQYYNGEERAKGNILERFSAQQFPDLHSELNLSSLELGDSALYFCASSPADGPNQPQHFGDGTRLSIL.

The chain has TRBV4-2 and TRBJ1-1, with 11 bases aligning to TRBD1. CDR3 length: 17 residues. Per germline, CDR1 LGHNA and CDR2 YNFKEQ. The junction had 12 bases not matched to a gene; V was cut back by 4 bases and J by 5 bases. The chain's CDR3 is CASSRRTGGFLGTEAFF. In DNA form, the CDR3 reads TGTGCCAGCAGCCGCCGGACAGGGGGCTTTTTAGGAACTGAAGCTTTCTTT.

This clone was recorded once. The chain recombines TRBV19 with TRBJ1-4; no firm D call. From germline, CDR1 is LNHDA and CDR2 SQIVND (reference sequence). Trimming cost V 1 base and J 0 bases, with 6 bases left between them. This CDR3 is built from 15 residues. The CDR3 coding sequence is TGTGCCAGTAGTATAGTGGACCCAACTAATGAAAAACTGTTTTTT. This translates into CASSIVDPTNEKLFF.

The chain combines TRBV5-1 with TRBJ2-3, with 9 bases fitting TRBD2. V trimming: 2 bases; J trimming: 2 bases; junction bases outside the gene matches: 3. CDR3 size: 15 residues. Per the germline V gene, CDR1 is SGHRS and CDR2 is YFSETQ. The CDR3 DNA is TGCGCCAGCAGCTTCTTAGCGGGGGACACAGATACGCAGTATTTT. This gives the protein CASSFLAGDTDTQYF.

The V gene is TRBV13, the J gene TRBJ2-1, with D unclear. The CDR3 has 13 residues. Trimming pared 8 bases from V and 6 bases from J, leaving 14 bases between. CDR1 and CDR2 (germline): PRHDT, FYEKMQ (reference sequence). CDR3 coding DNA: TGTGCCAGCCCCTCGGGCACCGTCAATGAGCAGTTCTTC. This sequence encodes CASPSGTVNEQFF.